These 5 T cell receptor beta chains came from one sample sequenced in a study of cytomegalovirus exposure and HLA in healthy donors. Amplification used 60 Vbeta primers and 13 Jbeta primers. Libraries were prepared by immunoSEQ multiplex PCR; TCRdb keeps only in-frame clonotypes and omits some of them. This sample carries about 180,000 clones, over 75% of them seen once, and the ten largest clones take roughly 0.5%. The sample comprised PBMCs. Receptor source: a woman aged 45-59 years in good health and CMV-seronegative.

This clone showed up just once. The DNA for the CDR3 is TGCAGTGCTACAGACAATGAGCAGTTCTTC. As protein: CSATDNEQFF. The genes are TRBV20-1 and TRBJ2-1; D not certain. Germline V gives CDR1 DFQATT, CDR2 SNEGSKA (reference sequence). Trimming shortened V by 4 bases and J by 5 bases, and 3 bases separated the two germline ends. This CDR3 has 10 amino acids.

This chain joins TRBV27 and TRBJ2-1; no clear D. The germline CDR1 and CDR2 sequences are MNHEY and SMNVEV (reference sequence). Trimming pared 2 bases from V and 3 bases from J, leaving 5 bases between. The CDR3 spans 13 residues. CDR3 residues: CASSLGSYNEQFF. The CDR3 nucleotides read TGTGCCAGCAGTTTAGGCAGCTACAATGAGCAGTTCTTC.

The V gene is TRBV28, the J gene TRBJ2-1; 10 bases fit TRBD1. Germline CDR1 MDHEN, CDR2 SYDVKM. Unmatched junction bases numbered 14, after V lost 6 bases and J lost 0 bases. This CDR3 spans 19 amino acids. Here the CDR3 DNA reads TGTGCCAGCAGCCCCGGACAGGGGGTGGTTTCGTACTCCTACAATGAGCAGTTCTTC. Translation gives CASSPGQGVVSYSYNEQFF. The variable domain in full, completed from reference TRBV28 and TRBJ2-1, reads DVKVTQSSRYLVKRTGEKVFLECVQDMDHENMFWYRQDPGLGLRLIYFSYDVKMKEKGDIPEGYSVSREKKERFSLILESASTNQTSMYLCASSPGQGVVSYSYNEQFFGPGTRLTVL.

CDR3 sequence: CASSFLDQYEQYF. The DNA for the CDR3 is TGTGCCAGCAGCTTCCTCGATCAATACGAGCAGTACTTC. J is TRBJ2-5 and V is TRBV7-8; no firm D call. The J call may be faulty, since TRBJ2-7 better matches the DNA end. CDR1 and CDR2 from the germline V gene are SGHVS and FQNEAQ. This CDR3 comprises 13 residues.

V is TRBV7-9 and J is TRBJ2-7, with a weak D call TRBD1 (6 bases). Trimming stripped 5 bases from V and 5 bases from J, with 16 bases between. The CDR3 spans 14 residues. Germline V gives CDR1 SEHNR, CDR2 FQNEAQ (reference sequence). This CDR3 reads CASSSSQGYHEQYF. The CDR3 nucleotides are TGTGCCAGCAGCAGTTCACAGGGATACCACGAGCAGTACTTC.